This TCR beta chain is from a study of T cells after yellow fever vaccination. Study results and caveats: Although the secondary response was weaker, it peaked faster, at day 5 versus 15. Abundant bulk-derived clonotypes could contaminate FACS-sorted repertoires.

They built TCR cDNA with 5'RACE template switching, a step that put in a universal primer site and UMIs. TCRdb fed the 5' RACE reads into MiXCR, producing one record per CDR3 protein. Of more than 350,000 distinct CDR3 sequences listed, around a tenth were seen once; the top ten hold roughly 18%. This clonotype was recorded many times. Its cognate antigen is unknown. This CDR3 region has 13 residues. V lost 6 bases and J lost 4, with 12 bases in between. The source material was PBMCs, sampled on the day of the first yellow fever vaccination. The V call is TRBV12-3 or TRBV12-4, the J call TRBJ2-5; D is possibly TRBD1 (6 bases). This clonotype was obtained from a man aged 18 to 30 who received the YFV17D yellow fever vaccine. Here the CDR3 reads CASREQGGETQYF. The CDR3 coding sequence is TGTGCCAGCAGGGAACAGGGTGGAGAGACCCAGTACTTC.